This T cell receptor (beta chain) stems from a study of lymphopenia after photon versus proton radiotherapy. This CDR3 comprises 15 residues. The V gene end was trimmed by 5 bases and the J gene end by 9 bases; junction bases not matched to a gene: 8. Looked up from germline, CDR1 is MNHEY and CDR2 is SVGAGI. TCRdb keeps only in-frame clones here, not all; method: immunoSEQ multiplex PCR. The data contain 20,000 to 25,000 clones, around 90% of them singletons. This clone was seen just once. The sample here was peripheral blood, taken from a patient treated with proton-based radiotherapy. This chain links TRBV6-5 with TRBJ2-1, with 12 bases lining up with TRBD2. The clonotype comes from an older woman with pancreatic cancer. Some clones in this sample may be carry-over from other donors' samples. This chain's CDR3 is CASSRTSGARREQFF. The CDR3 region has the DNA TGTGCCAGCAGTAGGACTAGCGGGGCCCGGCGTGAGCAGTTCTTC.